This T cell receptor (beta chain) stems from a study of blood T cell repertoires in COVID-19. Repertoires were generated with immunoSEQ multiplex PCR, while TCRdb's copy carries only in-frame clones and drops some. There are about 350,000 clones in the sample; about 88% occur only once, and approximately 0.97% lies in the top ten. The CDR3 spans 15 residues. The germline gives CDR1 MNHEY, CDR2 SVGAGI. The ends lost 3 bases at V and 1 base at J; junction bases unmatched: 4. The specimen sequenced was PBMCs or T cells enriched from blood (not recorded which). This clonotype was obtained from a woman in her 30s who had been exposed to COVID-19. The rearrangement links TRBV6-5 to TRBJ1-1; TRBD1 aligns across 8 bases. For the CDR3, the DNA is TGTGCCAGCAGTTATTTCGGGACAGGGAACACTGAAGCTTTCTTT. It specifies CASSYFGTGNTEAFF.